A single sample gave rise to the 3 T cell receptor beta chains below, sequenced in a study of a mutant IDH1 vaccine in newly diagnosed glioma (dated by TCRdb to about 2021). Library generation was performed with the immunoSEQ multiplex PCR assay. The source is immuneACCESS, and TCRdb retained only in-frame sequences with V and J called. Part of the clones is not carried over; for the studies checked, unresolved V genes explain less than half of this, and the remainder is unexplained. The sample data list some 37,000 clones, and 78% of these were observed just once. The ten most abundant clones make up 5.5% of the sample. In light of the paper, this sample's time point label describes: week 5, during vaccination. Each vaccine dose, consisting of 300 ug of a 20-mer mutant IDH1 peptide in Montanide, was administered subcutaneously with topical imiquimod. Antigen specificity for these receptors is unknown.

The sequencing used PBMCs, collected from a glioma patient whose treatment included an IDH1 peptide vaccine. These TCRs come from a man in his forties or fifties with glioma.

This clone was seen only a few times. This chain uses TRBV6-1 with TRBJ2-6; D uncertain. This CDR3 has 15 amino acids. Trimming removed 4 bases from V and 0 bases from J, with 7 bases in between. CDR1 and CDR2 from the germline V gene are MNHNS and SASEGT. The CDR3 DNA is TGTGCCAGCAGTGCCGAGGTCTCTGGGGCCAACGTCCTGACTTTC. Amino acid sequence: CASSAEVSGANVLTF.

The rearrangement uses TRBV6-5 and TRBJ1-5; D perhaps matches TRBD1 (6 bases). The germline gives CDR1 MNHEY, CDR2 SVGAGI. The CDR3 consists of 15 residues. The V end was cut by 6 bases, the J end by 0 bases, with 12 bases between. The CDR3 nucleotides are TGTGCCAGCAGGTACAGGGCAGATAGCAATCAGCCCCAGCATTTT. It yields the protein CASRYRADSNQPQHF.

The V call is TRBV18, the J call TRBJ1-1; D remains ambiguous. Germline V CDR1 and CDR2: KGHSH, LQKENI. The CDR3 covers 15 residues. V shed 5 bases and J shed 0 bases, with 13 bases lying between them. This CDR3 is CASSSRRELNTEAFF. The CDR3, as DNA: TGTGCCAGCTCATCTCGGAGGGAGTTGAACACTGAAGCTTTCTTT.